This T cell receptor (beta chain) emerged from a study of monozygotic twins with inflammatory bowel disease. Points from the study as a whole: Among IBD patients, fewer clonotypes were shared with others than among healthy twins, especially with disease activity.

A word on this clonotype: Antigen: not known.

TCRdb re-called the 5' RACE reads and catalogs CDR3 proteins one per entry, DNA excluded. Seen in this sample are 300,000 to 400,000 distinct CDR3 sequences; the ten most common clones hold around 2%. The CDR3 contains 14 residues. CDR1 is SGHDT, CDR2 YYEEEE, per germline. This receptor was identified in a human donor with ulcerative colitis or Crohn's disease, or a healthy co-twin of an affected twin (not recorded which). The chain joins TRBV5-6 to TRBJ2-3; TCRdb calls TRBD1, which cannot be checked without DNA. The source material was blood. The CDR3 protein is CASSLEPGDDTQYF.